The present T cell receptor beta chain was sequenced within a study of cytomegalovirus exposure and HLA in healthy donors. Findings and caveats of the study: A list of approximately 160 TCR beta chains associated with cytomegalovirus was given. A later analysis found most CMV-associated TCR beta chains apparently HLA-restricted. Earlier findings revealed that most TCR beta V segments proved productive either about 87% or about 30% of the time.

Donors sampled were nominally healthy, though unrecorded immune exposures were likely. The primer mix had 60 Vbeta and 13 Jbeta primers. Generated by immunoSEQ multiplex PCR, the TCRdb table keeps only in-frame clones and is missing some. The sample yields 150,000 or so clones, around 80% seen once. With respect to this clone: Its antigen is as yet unknown.

Sample: PBMCs. The source of this sequence is a female donor in good health and CMV-seronegative.

The CDR3 is CASSLAGQYEQYF. CDR3 nucleotides: TGTGCCAGCAGCTTAGCCGGACAATACGAGCAGTACTTC. The gene calls are TRBV7-2 and TRBJ2-7; TRBD1 is a possible D gene (5 bases). The CDR3 length is 13 residues. CDR1 SGHTA and CDR2 FQGNSA come from the germline V gene. Between the trimmed V and J ends, which lost 0 bases and 4 bases, there was a span of 7 bases. Full variable domain (rest looked up from reference TRBV7-2 and TRBJ2-7): GAGVSQSPSNKVTEKGKDVELRCDPISGHTALYWYRQSLGQGLEFLIYFQGNSAPDKSGLPSDRFSAERTGGSVSTLTIQRTQQEDSAVYLCASSLAGQYEQYFGPGTRLTVT.